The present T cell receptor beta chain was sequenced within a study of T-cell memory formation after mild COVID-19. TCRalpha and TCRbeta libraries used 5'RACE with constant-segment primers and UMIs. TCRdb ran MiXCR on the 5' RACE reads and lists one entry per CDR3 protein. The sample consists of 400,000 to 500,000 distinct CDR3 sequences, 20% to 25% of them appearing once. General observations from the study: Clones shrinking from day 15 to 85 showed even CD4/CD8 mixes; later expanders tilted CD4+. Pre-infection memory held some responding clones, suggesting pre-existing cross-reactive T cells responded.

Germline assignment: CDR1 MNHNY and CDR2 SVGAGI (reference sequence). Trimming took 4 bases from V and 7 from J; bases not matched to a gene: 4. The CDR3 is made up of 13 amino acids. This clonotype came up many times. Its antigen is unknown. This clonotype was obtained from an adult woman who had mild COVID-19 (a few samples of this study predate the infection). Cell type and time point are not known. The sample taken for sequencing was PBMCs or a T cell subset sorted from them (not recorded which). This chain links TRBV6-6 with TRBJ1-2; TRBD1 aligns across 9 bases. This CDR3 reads CASSSRQGVGYTF. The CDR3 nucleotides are TGTGCCAGCAGTTCCAGACAGGGGGTTGGCTACACCTTC.